Described below is a single T cell receptor (beta chain) sequence and its context. Its specificity is not known. This CDR3 has 14 amino acids. Germline CDR1 is DFQATT and CDR2 is SNEGSKA (reference sequence). The germline V and J ends were trimmed by 5 bases and 7 bases, with 21 bases remaining between them. Preparation of the TCRbeta library was carried out with unique molecular identifiers. MiXCR, run by TCRdb on the PCR reads, gives a single entry per CDR3 protein. The sample consists of around 190,000 distinct CDR3 sequences, approximately 7% of them appearing once. This entry belongs to a study of T-cell reconstitution after alpha-beta-depleted transplantation in children. Study-wide points: Once a year had passed after transplant, T-cell counts and diversity came mostly from newly produced T cells.

This clonotype was sampled from a boy aged 2 to 10 with acute lymphoblastic leukemia, due to receive a stem cell transplant. Sample: PBMCs, taken before TCRalphabeta/CD19-depleted stem cell transplant. This sequence joins TRBV20-1 and TRBJ2-7; either TRBD1 or TRBD2 may fit D (5 bases each). The CDR3 DNA is TGCAGTGCTGGGGCTGGTCAGGGAGCTAGAGAGCAGTACTTC. This gives the protein CSAGAGQGAREQYF.